This T cell receptor beta chain was sequenced in a study of cytomegalovirus exposure and HLA in healthy donors. Whole-study results and caveats: Later, an analysis found that TCR clusters from the first cohort tended to co-occur in the 120 or so validation repertoires. The study labeled around 160 TCR beta chains cytomegalovirus-associated. In vitro testing confirmed a few CMV-associated chains as specific for CMV antigens.

Only in-frame clones appear in the TCRdb table, and some are missing; sequencing was by immunoSEQ multiplex PCR. The sample lists some 110,000 clones, about 82% occurring once. The germline V gene encodes CDR1 KGHSH and CDR2 LQKENI. Trimming removed 1 base at V and 3 bases at J, with 13 bases between. The CDR3 has 15 amino acids. Of note for this clone: Its target is unknown.

Donors came from a validation cohort of about 120 subjects, distinct from the first 666-subject cohort. This rearrangement joins TRBV18 to TRBJ2-7, with D possibly being TRBD2 (6 bases). The sequence was obtained from a young man in good health and CMV-seronegative. The sequencing sample was made of PBMCs. CDR3 nucleotides: TGTGCCAGCTCACCACTGGCTAGCGAGAACTACGAGCAGTACTTC. It codes for CASSPLASENYEQYF.